These T cell receptor beta chains were read from a single sample in a study of OX40 agonist ivuxolimab in advanced cancers. Sequenced by immunoSEQ multiplex PCR; TCRdb stores in-frame clones only, minus some. The table has some 57,000 clones, roughly 86% seen once. The material sequenced was CD4+ or CD8+ T cells sorted from blood, taken in a trial of the OX40 agonist ivuxolimab. These receptors all stem from an adult with an advanced solid tumor such as melanoma, head and neck, liver or kidney cancer. Both conserved end residues are part of each CDR3. Fields, in order: J gene, D gene, V gene, clone size, CDR3 DNA, CDR3 protein. A D gene is named only where the DNA matches it firmly. Rows may omit the clone size; those that give it use once, few, many or a size class.

>TRBJ1-1|-|TRBV5-1|few
TGCGCCAGCAGCTCATCGAACACTGAAGCTTTCTTT
CASSSSNTEAFF
>TRBJ2-7|TRBD2|TRBV5-6|few
TGTGCCAGCAGCTTGGCGGGACTAGTGGGGAACGAGCAGTACTTC
CASSLAGLVGNEQYF
>TRBJ1-1|-|TRBV9|-
TGTGCCAGCAGCGTCGGACTGTGGGGGAACACTGAAGCTTTCTTT
CASSVGLWGNTEAFF
>TRBJ2-5|TRBD1|TRBV5-1|-
TGCGCCAGCAGCCCCCCAGGAGACAGGGGGCAAGAGACCCAGTACTTC
CASSPPGDRGQETQYF
>TRBJ1-4|-|TRBV5-6|-
TGTGCCAGCAAGGAGGGAACTAATGAAAAACTGTTTTTT
CASKEGTNEKLFF
>TRBJ2-3|-|TRBV7-6|-
TGTGCCAGCAGCTTAGGACAGCTAGGCACAGATACGCAGTATTTT
CASSLGQLGTDTQYF
>TRBJ2-3|-|TRBV5-1|few
TGCGCCAGCAGCTTGCCGGGAGTCACAGATACGCAGTATTTT
CASSLPGVTDTQYF
>TRBJ2-1|TRBD2|TRBV7-9|-
TGTGCCAGCAGCGTAGCGGGGCCGCGCTCCTACAATGAGCAGTTCTTC
CASSVAGPRSYNEQFF
>TRBJ1-1|-|TRBV27|few
TGTGCCAGCGGAGTGCCGGACAGCATCACTGAAGCTTTCTTT
CASGVPDSITEAFF
>TRBJ2-1|-|TRBV5-1|-
TGCGCCAGCAGCTTGGACTACCGCCACAATGAGCAGTTCTTC
CASSLDYRHNEQFF
>TRBJ1-1|-|TRBV5-1|-
TGCGCCAGCAGCTTCGGGGAGAACACTGAAGCTTTCTTT
CASSFGENTEAFF
>TRBJ2-7|TRBD2|TRBV18|-
TGTGCCAGCTCACCCGGGACTAGCGGGAGGTACGAGCAGTACTTC
CASSPGTSGRYEQYF
>TRBJ1-1|-|TRBV7-2|-
TGTGCCAGCAGAGGGGAGGGACGGCGCACTGAAGCTTTCTTT
CASRGEGRRTEAFF
>TRBJ2-7|-|TRBV7-3|-
TGTGCCAGCAGCTTAGCGGCGGCGGGTTACGAGCAGTACTTC
CASSLAAAGYEQYF
>TRBJ1-1|-|TRBV28|-
TGTGCCAGCAGTTTCGGAGCAATGGATTACACTGAAGCTTTCTTT
CASSFGAMDYTEAFF
>TRBJ2-1|-|TRBV27|-
TGTGCCAGCAGTGGGACCGCCCTACGGGATGAGCAGTTCTTC
CASSGTALRDEQFF
>TRBJ1-2|TRBD1|TRBV2|-
TGTGCCAGCCGCGGGGACAGGGGTGGTGGCTACACCTTC
CASRGDRGGGYTF